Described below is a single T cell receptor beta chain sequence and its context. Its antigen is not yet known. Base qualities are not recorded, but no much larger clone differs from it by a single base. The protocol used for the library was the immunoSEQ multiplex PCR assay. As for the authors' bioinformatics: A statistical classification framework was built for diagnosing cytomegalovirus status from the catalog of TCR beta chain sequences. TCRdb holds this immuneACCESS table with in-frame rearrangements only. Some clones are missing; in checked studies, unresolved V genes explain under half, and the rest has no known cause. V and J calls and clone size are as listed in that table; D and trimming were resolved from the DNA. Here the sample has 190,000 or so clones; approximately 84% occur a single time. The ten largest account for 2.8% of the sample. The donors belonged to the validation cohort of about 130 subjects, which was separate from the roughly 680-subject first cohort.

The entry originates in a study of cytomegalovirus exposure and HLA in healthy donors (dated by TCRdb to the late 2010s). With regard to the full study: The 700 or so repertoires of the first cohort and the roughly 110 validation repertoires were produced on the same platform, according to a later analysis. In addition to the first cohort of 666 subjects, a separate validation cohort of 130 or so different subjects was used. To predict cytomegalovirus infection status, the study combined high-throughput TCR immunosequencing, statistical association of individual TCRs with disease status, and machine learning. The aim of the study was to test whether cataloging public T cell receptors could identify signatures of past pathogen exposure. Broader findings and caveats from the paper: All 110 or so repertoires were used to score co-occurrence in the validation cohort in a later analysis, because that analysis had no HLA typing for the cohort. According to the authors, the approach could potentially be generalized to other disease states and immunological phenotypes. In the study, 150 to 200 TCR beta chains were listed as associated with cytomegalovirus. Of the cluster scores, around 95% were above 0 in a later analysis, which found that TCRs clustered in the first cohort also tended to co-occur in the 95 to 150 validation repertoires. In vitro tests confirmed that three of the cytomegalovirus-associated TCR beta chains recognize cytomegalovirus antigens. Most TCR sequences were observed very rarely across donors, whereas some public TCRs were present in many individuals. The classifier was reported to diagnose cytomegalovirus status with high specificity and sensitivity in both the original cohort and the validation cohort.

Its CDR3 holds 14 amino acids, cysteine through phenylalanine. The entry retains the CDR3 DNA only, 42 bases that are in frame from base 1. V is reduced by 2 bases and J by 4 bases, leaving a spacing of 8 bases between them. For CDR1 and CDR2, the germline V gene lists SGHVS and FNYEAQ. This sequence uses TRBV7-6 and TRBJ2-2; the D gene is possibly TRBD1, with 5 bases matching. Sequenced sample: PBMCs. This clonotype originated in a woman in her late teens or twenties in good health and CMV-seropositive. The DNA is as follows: TGTGCCAGCAGCTTAATCAGGGCCACCGGGGAGCTGTTTTTT. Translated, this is CASSLIRATGELFF. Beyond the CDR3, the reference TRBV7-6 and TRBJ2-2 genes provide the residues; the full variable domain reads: GAGVSQSPRYKVTKRGQDVALRCDPISGHVSLYWYRQALGQGPEFLTYFNYEAQQDKSGLPNDRFSAERPEGSISTLTIQRTEQRDSAMYRCASSLIRATGELFFGEGSRLTVL.